Listed below are T cell receptor beta chains from one sample, sequenced in a study of persistence of HIV-infected CD4 T cells. TCRdb keeps only in-frame clones here, not all; method: immunoSEQ multiplex PCR. Of about 7,500 clones in the sample, roughly 60% were seen once. No antigen is known for these receptors. Sequenced here: CD4+ T cells sorted from PBMCs after approximately 19-hour stimulation, sampled from a patient who received antiretroviral therapy. The receptors here all came from an adult man with HIV who was CMV-seropositive. Each CDR3 is given with its conserved first and last residue. The D gene is left open where the match is weak. Some rows have no size entry. The others give once, few or many, or a class for an expanded clone.

V gene	clone size	D gene	J gene	CDR3 protein	CDR3 DNA
TRBV6-2/TRBV6-3	NA	NA	TRBJ2-1	CASSYSKAGSSYNEQFF	TGTGCCAGCAGTTACTCGAAGGCAGGGAGCTCCTACAATGAGCAGTTCTTC
TRBV4-3	few	NA	TRBJ2-1	CASSRANNYNEQFF	TGCGCCAGTAGTAGGGCTAACAACTACAATGAGCAGTTCTTC
TRBV5-4	NA	NA	TRBJ2-7	CASSLGGTSDQAQYF	TGTGCCAGCAGCTTAGGCGGGACCTCCGACCAAGCGCAGTACTTC
TRBV4-1	NA	TRBD2	TRBJ2-3	CASSPRKTSGSVTDTQYF	TGCGCCAGCAGCCCTAGAAAGACTAGCGGGAGTGTAACAGATACGCAGTATTTT
TRBV6-6	NA	TRBD1	TRBJ1-6	CASHLQGRGYDSPLHF	TGTGCCAGCCACCTGCAGGGCAGGGGGTACGATTCACCCCTCCACTTT
TRBV19	NA	NA	TRBJ2-7	CASSIDHRGAEQYF	TGTGCCAGTAGTATAGATCATCGAGGTGCCGAGCAGTACTTC
TRBV7-2	NA	NA	TRBJ2-7	CASSPGALGEQYF	TGTGCCAGCAGCCCCGGGGCCCTGGGTGAGCAGTACTTC
TRBV19	once	TRBD1	TRBJ1-2	CASSIDFGTGESYGYTF	TGTGCCAGTAGTATAGATTTTGGGACAGGGGAGTCCTATGGCTACACCTTC
TRBV19	NA	TRBD1	TRBJ1-1	CASSRDRARSTEAFF	TGTGCCAGTAGTAGGGACAGGGCAAGGAGCACTGAAGCTTTCTTT
TRBV30	NA	NA	TRBJ1-1	CAWKGNTEAFF	TGTGCCTGGAAGGGGAACACTGAAGCTTTCTTT